The 21 T cell receptor beta chains reported below all come from one sample, sequenced in a study of blood T cell repertoires in COVID-19. TCRdb's copy holds only in-frame clones and misses some; the assay was immunoSEQ multiplex PCR. Of around 250,000 clones listed, about 89% are singletons. Sequencing used PBMCs or T cells enriched from blood (not recorded which). Receptor source: a human donor in a cohort exposed to, infected with or recovered from COVID-19 (not recorded which). The donor label of this sample is uncertain.

The chain is built from TRBV27 and TRBJ2-7; 13 positions match TRBD2. The CDR3 runs 15 residues. Germline V gene lookup returns CDR1 MNHEY and CDR2 SMNVEV (reference sequence). Trimming took 7 bases from V and 1 from J; bases not matched to a gene: 4. This CDR3 reads CASTKLAGGSYEQYF. The CDR3, as DNA: TGTGCCAGCACCAAACTAGCGGGGGGGTCCTACGAGCAGTACTTC.

V is TRBV7-3 and J is TRBJ1-1; tentative D call: TRBD1 (6 bases). This CDR3 spans 12 amino acids. V was pared by 3 bases and J by 12 bases, with 14 bases between. Germline assignment: CDR1 SGHTA and CDR2 FQGTGA. Here the CDR3 DNA reads TGTGCCAGCAGCTTGGAAAGGGGGTTACCTTTCTTT. Protein: CASSLERGLPFF.

V usage is TRBV23-1 and J usage is TRBJ1-4; TRBD1 agrees at 7 bases. TRBV23-1 is an open reading frame whose function is uncertain. Trimming at V came to 8 bases and at J to 0 bases, leaving 3 bases not matched to a gene. This CDR3 has 14 residues. CDR3 in DNA: TGCGCCAGCGGGACAGTTGCAACTAATGAAAAACTGTTTTTT. This sequence encodes CASGTVATNEKLFF.

The V call is TRBV19, the J call TRBJ1-1; weak D call: TRBD1 (6 bases). This CDR3 has 11 amino acids. Trimming removed 10 bases at V and 3 bases at J, with 9 bases between. The V gene's germline CDR1 is LNHDA and CDR2 SQIVND (reference sequence). CDR3 nucleotide sequence: TGTGCCACCACAGGGTACACTGAAGCTTTCTTT. Its translation is CATTGYTEAFF.

The V gene is TRBV6-5, the J gene TRBJ1-1; possibly TRBD1 for D (5 bases). Germline values: CDR1 MNHEY, CDR2 SVGAGI. V dropped 7 bases and J dropped 3 bases, with 12 bases sitting between them. This CDR3 comprises 13 residues. CDR3 sequence: CASMGGRDTEAFF. The CDR3 nucleotides read TGTGCCAGCATGGGGGGAAGGGACACTGAAGCTTTCTTT.

V gene TRBV12-3 or TRBV12-4 combines with J gene TRBJ2-7; the D is unclear. Trimming stripped 2 bases from V and 5 bases from J, with 10 bases between. The CDR3 spans 13 residues. CDR3 residues: CASSLYGLHEQYF. The DNA for the CDR3 is TGTGCCAGCAGTTTATACGGGTTGCACGAGCAGTACTTC.

The DNA of the CDR3 is TGTGCCAGCAGCCAACAGGGGAATGGCTACACCTTC. Protein: CASSQQGNGYTF. The genes are TRBV3-1 (or the pseudogene TRBV3-2) and TRBJ1-2, with D maybe TRBD1 (6 bases). The germline V and J ends were trimmed by 2 bases and 6 bases, with 7 bases remaining between them. Germline values: CDR1 LGHDT, CDR2 YNNKEL (reference sequence). CDR3 length: 12 amino acids.

This rearrangement joins TRBV3-1 (or the pseudogene TRBV3-2) to TRBJ2-1, with D hard to call. From germline, CDR1 is LGHDT and CDR2 YNNKEL (reference sequence). V lost 0 bases and J 12 bases, leaving 6 bases between the germline ends. The CDR3 is made up of 11 amino acids. The CDR3 is CASSQDERQFF. The CDR3 bases are TGTGCCAGCAGCCAAGATGAGAGGCAGTTCTTC.

The chain joins TRBV9 to TRBJ1-2; D is unclear. V gave up 3 bases and J gave up 4 bases, with 16 bases separating them. CDR3 length: 15 amino acids. Germline assignment: CDR1 SGDLS and CDR2 YYNGEE. The CDR3 coding sequence is TGTGCCAGCAGCGAAGAGAGCTTTTCCTTCTATGGCTACACCTTC. This encodes CASSEESFSFYGYTF.

The chain has TRBV29-1 and TRBJ1-5, with D perhaps matching TRBD1 (6 bases). V shed 7 bases and J shed 5 bases, with 18 bases lying between them. Germline V gene lookup returns CDR1 SQVTM and CDR2 ANQGSEA. This CDR3 has 14 amino acids. The CDR3 is CSARDIPAHQPQHF. As DNA, the CDR3 is TGCAGCGCGCGGGACATCCCTGCCCATCAGCCCCAGCATTTT.

The chain recombines TRBV7-2 with TRBJ2-7, with 7 bases identical to TRBD2. There are 14 residues in the CDR3. The V and J ends lost 5 bases and 0 bases, in that order; junction bases with no gene match: 4. Germline V CDR1 and CDR2: SGHTA, FQGNSA. The CDR3 loop is CASSPGGSSYEQYF. The CDR3 nucleotides read TGTGCCAGCAGCCCGGGGGGTTCCTCCTACGAGCAGTACTTC.

Comments on this clone: The sample has other DNA sequences that encode this CDR3 too. The chain carries TRBV3-1 (or the pseudogene TRBV3-2) and TRBJ2-3; a possible D gene is TRBD2 (5 bases). V lost 1 base and J 3 bases, leaving 5 bases between the germline ends. The germline V gene has CDR1 LGHDT and CDR2 YNNKEL (reference sequence). There are 13 residues in the CDR3. The chain's CDR3 is CASSQGGTDTQYF. The CDR3 region has the DNA TGTGCCAGCAGCCAAGGCGGGACAGATACGCAGTATTTT.

This chain links TRBV18 with TRBJ2-7, with 7 nucleotides matching TRBD1. After removal of 0 bases from V and 3 bases from J, the junction contained 11 bases not matched to a gene. CDR3 length: 17 amino acids. Germline CDR1 KGHSH, CDR2 LQKENI. The CDR3 bases are TGTGCCAGCTCACCACCTGGCTGGGACACAGGGGACTACGAGCAGTACTTC. Translating it yields CASSPPGWDTGDYEQYF.

The chain couples TRBV5-5 to TRBJ2-3; 8 nucleotides align to TRBD2. CDR3 length: 17 amino acids. V shed 0 bases, J shed 6 bases, and the junction held 12 bases outside the gene matches. Germline assignment: CDR1 SGHKS and CDR2 YYEKEE (reference sequence). The CDR3 is CASSLGSGGALSDTQYF. In DNA, the CDR3 is TGTGCCAGCAGCTTGGGATCCGGGGGGGCCCTTTCCGATACGCAGTATTTT.

The V gene is TRBV5-6, the J gene TRBJ1-5, with a tentative D call TRBD1 (5 bases). The germline V gene encodes CDR1 SGHDT and CDR2 YYEEEE. V shed 0 bases and J shed 6 bases, with 16 bases lying between them. The CDR3 has 16 amino acids. The CDR3 DNA follows: TGTGCCAGCAGCTTGGCGGGCAGGGTAAGTTCTCAGCCCCAGCATTTT. Translating it yields CASSLAGRVSSQPQHF. Using reference TRBV5-6 and TRBJ1-5 for the parts outside the CDR3, the full variable domain is DAGVTQSPTHLIKTRGQQVTLRCSPKSGHDTVSWYQQALGQGPQFIFQYYEEEERQRGNFPDRFSGHQFPNYSSELNVNALLLGDSALYLCASSLAGRVSSQPQHFGDGTRLSIL.

The chain combines TRBV6-2 or TRBV6-3 with TRBJ1-2; maybe TRBD1 (6 bases). This CDR3 has 13 amino acids. V was pared by 2 bases and J by 4 bases, with 8 bases between. CDR1 is MNHEY, CDR2 SVGEGT, per germline. The CDR3 DNA reads TGTGCCAGCAGTTACGGACAGTCCTATGGCTACACCTTC. This sequence encodes CASSYGQSYGYTF.

The V and J genes are TRBV18 and TRBJ1-4, with D tentatively TRBD1 (5 bases). Germline assignment: CDR1 KGHSH and CDR2 LQKENI. Between the trimmed V and J ends, which lost 2 bases and 6 bases, there was a span of 10 bases. The length of the CDR3 is 14 residues. The CDR3 bases are TGTGCCAGCTCACCATTGGGAGGGGATGAAAAACTGTTTTTT. It yields the protein CASSPLGGDEKLFF.

The chain carries TRBV2 and TRBJ1-2, with TRBD1 matching over 8 bases. The J segment lost 8 bases and the V segment lost 2 bases, leaving 7 bases of the junction unmatched. Germline lookup yields CDR1 SNHLY and CDR2 FYNNEI. The CDR3 sequence is 14 residues long. DNA for the CDR3: TGTGCCAGCAGTGAACTGTGGACAGGGAACGGCTACACCTTC. Its protein product is CASSELWTGNGYTF.

This chain links TRBV28 with TRBJ1-5; 9 nucleotides match TRBD1. V lost 4 bases to trimming and J lost 4 bases; unmatched junction nucleotides: 14. Germline CDR1 reads MDHEN; CDR2 reads SYDVKM. This CDR3 has 18 residues. The CDR3 loop reads CASSSLPTDRGGNQPQHF. The CDR3 DNA follows: TGTGCCAGCAGTTCCCTACCAACGGACAGGGGAGGGAATCAGCCCCAGCATTTT.

The chain recombines TRBV7-9 with TRBJ1-3; D gene ambiguous. Germline V gene lookup returns CDR1 SEHNR and CDR2 FQNEAQ (reference sequence). The CDR3 extends over 16 amino acids. The V end lost 4 bases, the J end lost 0 bases, and 13 bases lay between the germline ends. Here the CDR3 reads CASSSGAQSSGNTIYF. The CDR3 nucleotides are TGTGCCAGCAGCTCGGGAGCACAGAGCTCTGGAAACACCATATATTTT.

The rearrangement joins TRBV1 to TRBJ1-6; the table assigns TRBD1, which was not confirmed against the DNA. TRBV1 corresponds to a pseudogene. The CDR3 is made up of 17 amino acids. In DNA, the CDR3 is TGCACCAGCAGCCATTTCACAGGGGGCGAGGATAATTCACCCCTCCACTTT. It is translated as CTSSHFTGGEDNSPLHF.